This T cell receptor (beta chain) is from a study of CD8 T cells in ankylosing spondylitis. Study results and limitations: Earlier literature documents some of the motif variants in reactive arthritis synovial fluid and blood. Significant enrichment of disease-linked clones was reported in matched ankylosing spondylitis synovial fluid. Disease-linked clones were CD8+ and relatively rare in peripheral blood.

The germline CDR1 and CDR2 sequences are SGHTA and FQGNSA. The CDR3 spans 14 residues. Trimming shortened V by 5 bases and J by 3 bases, and 14 bases separated the two germline ends. The authors made TCR beta libraries by quantitative 5'-RACE with molecular barcodes. MiXCR was run by TCRdb on the 5' RACE reads, yielding one entry per CDR3 protein. Of 300,000 to 350,000 distinct CDR3 sequences listed, less than 25% are singletons. This clonotype turned up a few times. Its target is unknown. The material sequenced was blood, either unsorted or a sorted T cell fraction (not recorded which). The TCR was taken from a female donor with ankylosing spondylitis or in good health (not recorded which). The chain combines TRBV7-2 with TRBJ2-7; tentative D call: TRBD2 (5 bases). CDR3 DNA sequence: TGTGCCAGCAGCCGAGGACCTACTAGCTACGAGCAGTACTTC. Protein: CASSRGPTSYEQYF.